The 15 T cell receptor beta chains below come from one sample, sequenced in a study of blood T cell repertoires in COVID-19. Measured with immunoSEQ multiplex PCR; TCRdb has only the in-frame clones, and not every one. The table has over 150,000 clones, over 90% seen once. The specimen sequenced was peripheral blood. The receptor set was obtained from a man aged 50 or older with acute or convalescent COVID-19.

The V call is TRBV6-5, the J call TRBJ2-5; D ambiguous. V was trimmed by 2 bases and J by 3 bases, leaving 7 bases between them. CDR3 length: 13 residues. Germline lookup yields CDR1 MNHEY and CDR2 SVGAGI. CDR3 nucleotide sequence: TGTGCCAGCAGTTACGGCAGAAAAGAGACCCAGTACTTC. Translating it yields CASSYGRKETQYF.

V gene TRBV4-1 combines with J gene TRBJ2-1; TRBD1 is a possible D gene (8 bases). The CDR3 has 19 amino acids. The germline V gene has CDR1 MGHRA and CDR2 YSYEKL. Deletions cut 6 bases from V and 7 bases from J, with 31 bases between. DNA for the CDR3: TGCGCCAGCAGACGCGAGGCAGGGGGCGGCGGGAGACGATTGAATGAGCAGTTCTTC. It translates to CASRREAGGGGRRLNEQFF.

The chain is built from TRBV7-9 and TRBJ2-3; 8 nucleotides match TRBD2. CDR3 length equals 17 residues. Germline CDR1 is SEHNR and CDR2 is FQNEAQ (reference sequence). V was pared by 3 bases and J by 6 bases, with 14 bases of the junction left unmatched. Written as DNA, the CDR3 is TGTGCCAGCAGCTTCCTAGGTCGGGGGGGCCTTGCGGATACGCAGTATTTT. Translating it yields CASSFLGRGGLADTQYF.

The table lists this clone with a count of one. The CDR3 nucleotides read TGTGCCAGCAGGCAGGCTAAAGAGACCCAGTACTTC. Protein product: CASRQAKETQYF. The rearrangement links TRBV7-2 to TRBJ2-5; D is uncertain. Trimming took off 6 bases at V and 3 bases at J, with 8 bases between the two ends. The CDR3 spans 12 residues. Germline CDR1 SGHTA, CDR2 FQGNSA.

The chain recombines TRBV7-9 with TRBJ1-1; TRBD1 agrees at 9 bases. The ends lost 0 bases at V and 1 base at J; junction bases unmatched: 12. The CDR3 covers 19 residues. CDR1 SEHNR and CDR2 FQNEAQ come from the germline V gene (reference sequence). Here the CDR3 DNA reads TGTGCCAGCAGCTTAGCGCGTCCTGGACAGGGGAGAGCGAACACTGAAGCTTTCTTT. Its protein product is CASSLARPGQGRANTEAFF.

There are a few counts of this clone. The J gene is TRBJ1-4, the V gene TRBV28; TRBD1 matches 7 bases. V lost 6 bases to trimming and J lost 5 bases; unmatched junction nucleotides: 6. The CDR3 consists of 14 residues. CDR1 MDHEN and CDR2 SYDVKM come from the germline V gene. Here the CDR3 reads CASSLPRGNEKLFF. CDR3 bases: TGTGCCAGCAGCCTGCCCAGGGGGAATGAAAAACTGTTTTTT.

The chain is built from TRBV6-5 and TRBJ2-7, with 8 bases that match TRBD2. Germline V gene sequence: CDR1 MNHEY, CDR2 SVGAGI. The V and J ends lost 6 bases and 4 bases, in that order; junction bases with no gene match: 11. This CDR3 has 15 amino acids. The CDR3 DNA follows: TGTGCCAGCAGCCCCCAAGGACTAGCAGGGTACGAGCAGTACTTC. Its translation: CASSPQGLAGYEQYF.

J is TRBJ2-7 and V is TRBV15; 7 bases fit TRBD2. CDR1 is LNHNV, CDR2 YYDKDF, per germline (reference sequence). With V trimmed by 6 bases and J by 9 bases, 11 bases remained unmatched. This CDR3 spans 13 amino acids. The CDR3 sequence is CATSGGTNPPQYV. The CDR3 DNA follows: TGTGCCACCAGTGGAGGGACTAACCCCCCGCAGTACGTC.

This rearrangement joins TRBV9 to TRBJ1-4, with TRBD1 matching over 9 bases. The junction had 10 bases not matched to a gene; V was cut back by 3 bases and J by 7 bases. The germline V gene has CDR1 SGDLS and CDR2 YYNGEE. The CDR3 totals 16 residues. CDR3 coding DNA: TGTGCCAGCAGCGAGTCAGCGGGACAGGGAGGTGAAAAACTGTTTTTT. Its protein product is CASSESAGQGGEKLFF.

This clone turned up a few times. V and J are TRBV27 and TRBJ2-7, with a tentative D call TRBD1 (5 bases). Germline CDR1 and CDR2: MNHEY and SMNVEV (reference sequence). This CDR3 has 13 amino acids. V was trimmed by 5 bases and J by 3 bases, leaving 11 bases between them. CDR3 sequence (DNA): TGTGCCAGCAGTCCTGGGGCAGACTACGAGCAGTACTTC. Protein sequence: CASSPGADYEQYF.

CDR3 protein: CASSNPFGGEAFF. The CDR3 region has the DNA TGTGCCAGCAGTAACCCTTTCGGGGGTGAAGCTTTCTTT. This sequence joins TRBV6-5 and TRBJ1-1, with TRBD1 as a possible D gene (5 bases). The ends were cut back, 5 bases at V and 7 bases at J, with 14 bases in the middle. Per germline, CDR1 MNHEY and CDR2 SVGAGI. This CDR3 comprises 13 residues.

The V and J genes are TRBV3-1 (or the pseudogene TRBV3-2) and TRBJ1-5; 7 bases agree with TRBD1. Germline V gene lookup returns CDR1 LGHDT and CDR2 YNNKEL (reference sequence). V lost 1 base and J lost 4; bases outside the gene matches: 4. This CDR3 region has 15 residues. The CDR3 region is CASSQGTGVNQPQHF. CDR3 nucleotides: TGTGCCAGCAGCCAAGGAACAGGGGTGAATCAGCCCCAGCATTTT.

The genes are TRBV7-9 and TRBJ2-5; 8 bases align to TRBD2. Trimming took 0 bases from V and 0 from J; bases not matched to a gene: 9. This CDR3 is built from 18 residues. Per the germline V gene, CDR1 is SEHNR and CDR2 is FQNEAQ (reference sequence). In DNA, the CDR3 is TGTGCCAGCAGCTTAGCCCCAAGACTAGCGTTGTACCAAGAGACCCAGTACTTC. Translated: CASSLAPRLALYQETQYF.

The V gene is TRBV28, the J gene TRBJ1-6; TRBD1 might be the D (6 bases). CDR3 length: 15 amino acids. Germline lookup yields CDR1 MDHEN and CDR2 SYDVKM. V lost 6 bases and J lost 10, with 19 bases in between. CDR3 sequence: CASSLVGALQSPLHF. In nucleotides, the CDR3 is TGTGCCAGCAGCCTTGTGGGGGCCCTACAATCACCCCTCCACTTT.

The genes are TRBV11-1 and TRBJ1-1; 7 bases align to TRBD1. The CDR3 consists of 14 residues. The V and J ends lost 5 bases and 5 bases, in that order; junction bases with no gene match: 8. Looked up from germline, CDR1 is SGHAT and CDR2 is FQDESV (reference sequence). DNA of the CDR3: TGTGCCAGCAGCCCCGACAGGGTAACAACTGAAGCTTTCTTT. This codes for CASSPDRVTTEAFF. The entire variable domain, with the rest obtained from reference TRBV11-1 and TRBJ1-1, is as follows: EAEVAQSPRYKITEKSQAVAFWCDPISGHATLYWYRQILGQGPELLVQFQDESVVDDSQLPKDRFSAERLKGVDSTLKIQPAELGDSAMYLCASSPDRVTTEAFFGQGTRLTVV.